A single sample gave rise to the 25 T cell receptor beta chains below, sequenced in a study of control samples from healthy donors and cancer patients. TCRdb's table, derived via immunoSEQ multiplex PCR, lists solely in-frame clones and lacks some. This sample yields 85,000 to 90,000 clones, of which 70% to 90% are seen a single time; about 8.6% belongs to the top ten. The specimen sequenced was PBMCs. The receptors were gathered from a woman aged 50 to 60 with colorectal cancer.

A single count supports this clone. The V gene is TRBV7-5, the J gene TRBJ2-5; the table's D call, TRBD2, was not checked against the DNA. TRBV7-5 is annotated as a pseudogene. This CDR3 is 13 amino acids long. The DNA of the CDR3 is TGTGCCAGAAGCTTAGCGGGTGGGGAGACCCAGTACTTC. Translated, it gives CARSLAGGETQYF.

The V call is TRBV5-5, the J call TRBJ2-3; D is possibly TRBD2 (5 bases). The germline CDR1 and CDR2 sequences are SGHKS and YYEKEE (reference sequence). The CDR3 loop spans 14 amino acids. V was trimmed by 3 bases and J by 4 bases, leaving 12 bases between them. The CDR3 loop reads CASSSLEGPDTQYF. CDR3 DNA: TGTGCCAGCAGCTCCCTCGAGGGCCCAGATACGCAGTATTTT. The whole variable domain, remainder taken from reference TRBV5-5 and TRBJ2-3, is DAGVTQSPTHLIKTRGQQVTLRCSPISGHKSVSWYQQVLGQGPQFIFQYYEKEERGRGNFPDRFSARQFPNYSSELNVNALLLGDSALYLCASSSLEGPDTQYFGPGTRLTVL.

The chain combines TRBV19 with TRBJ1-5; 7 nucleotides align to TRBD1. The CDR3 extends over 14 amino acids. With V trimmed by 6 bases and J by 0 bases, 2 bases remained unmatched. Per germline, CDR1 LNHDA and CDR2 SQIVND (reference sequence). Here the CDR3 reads CASSDRASNQPQHF. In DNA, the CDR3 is TGTGCCAGTAGCGACAGGGCTAGCAATCAGCCCCAGCATTTT.

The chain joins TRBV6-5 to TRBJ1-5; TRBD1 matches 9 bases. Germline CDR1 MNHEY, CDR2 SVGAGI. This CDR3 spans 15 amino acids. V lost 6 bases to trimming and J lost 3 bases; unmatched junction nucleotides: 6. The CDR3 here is CASRGNRGPNQPQHF. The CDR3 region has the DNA TGTGCCAGCAGAGGGAACAGGGGGCCCAATCAGCCCCAGCATTTT.

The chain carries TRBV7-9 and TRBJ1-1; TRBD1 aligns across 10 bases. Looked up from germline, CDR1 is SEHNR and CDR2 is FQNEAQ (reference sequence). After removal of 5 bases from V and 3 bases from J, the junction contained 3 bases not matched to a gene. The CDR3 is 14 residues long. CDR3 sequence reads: CASSKGQGDTEAFF. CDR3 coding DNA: TGTGCCAGCAGCAAAGGACAGGGGGACACTGAAGCTTTCTTT.

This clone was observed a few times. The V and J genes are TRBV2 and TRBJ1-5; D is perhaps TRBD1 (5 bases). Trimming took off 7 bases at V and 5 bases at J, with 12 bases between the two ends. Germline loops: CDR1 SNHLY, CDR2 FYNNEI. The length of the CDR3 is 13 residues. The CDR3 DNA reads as TGTGCCAGCAAAGACGGGGGTTATCAGCCCCAGCATTTT. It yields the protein CASKDGGYQPQHF.

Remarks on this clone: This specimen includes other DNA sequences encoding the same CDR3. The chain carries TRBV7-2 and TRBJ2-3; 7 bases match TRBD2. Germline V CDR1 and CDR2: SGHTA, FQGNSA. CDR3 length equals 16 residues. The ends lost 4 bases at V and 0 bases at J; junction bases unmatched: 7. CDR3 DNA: TGTGCCAGCAGCTCCGGAGGGCGGGGGAGCACAGATACGCAGTATTTT. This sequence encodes CASSSGGRGSTDTQYF.

CDR3 bases: TGTGCCAGCAGCGCGGGACCCATGAACACTGAAGCTTTCTTT. Its protein product is CASSAGPMNTEAFF. This chain connects TRBV7-2 to TRBJ1-1, with D perhaps TRBD1 (5 bases). The V and J ends lost 5 bases and 0 bases respectively, with 10 bases between them. The CDR3 has 14 amino acids. Looked up from germline, CDR1 is SGHTA and CDR2 is FQGNSA.

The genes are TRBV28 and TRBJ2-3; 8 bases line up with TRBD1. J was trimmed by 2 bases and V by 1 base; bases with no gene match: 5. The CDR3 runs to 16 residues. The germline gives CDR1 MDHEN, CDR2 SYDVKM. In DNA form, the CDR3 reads TGTGCCAGCAGTTTATATCAGGGGGCTTTCACAGATACGCAGTATTTT. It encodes CASSLYQGAFTDTQYF.

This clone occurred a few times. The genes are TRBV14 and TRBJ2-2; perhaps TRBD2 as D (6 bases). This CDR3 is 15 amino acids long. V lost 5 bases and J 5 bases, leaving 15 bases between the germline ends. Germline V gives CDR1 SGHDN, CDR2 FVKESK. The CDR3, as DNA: TGTGCCAGCAGCTTACATGGGACTCAAACCGGGGAGCTGTTTTTT. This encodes CASSLHGTQTGELFF.

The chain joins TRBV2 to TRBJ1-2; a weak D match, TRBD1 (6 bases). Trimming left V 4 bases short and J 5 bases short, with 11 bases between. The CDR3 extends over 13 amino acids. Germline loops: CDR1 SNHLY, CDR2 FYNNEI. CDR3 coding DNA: TGTGCCAGCAGTGCGGGCCAGGGGTATGGCTACACCTTC. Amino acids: CASSAGQGYGYTF. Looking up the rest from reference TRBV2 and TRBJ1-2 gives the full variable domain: EPEVTQTPSHQVTQMGQEVILRCVPISNHLYFYWYRQILGQKVEFLVSFYNNEISEKSEIFDDQFSVERPDGSNFTLKIRSTKLEDSAMYFCASSAGQGYGYTFGSGTRLTVV.

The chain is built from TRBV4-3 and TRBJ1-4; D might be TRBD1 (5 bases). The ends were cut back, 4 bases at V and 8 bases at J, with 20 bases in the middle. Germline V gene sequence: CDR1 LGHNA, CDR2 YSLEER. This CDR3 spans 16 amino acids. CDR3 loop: CASSPGIRDKGEKLFF. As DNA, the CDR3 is TGCGCCAGCAGCCCAGGGATCAGAGATAAGGGGGAAAAACTGTTTTTT.

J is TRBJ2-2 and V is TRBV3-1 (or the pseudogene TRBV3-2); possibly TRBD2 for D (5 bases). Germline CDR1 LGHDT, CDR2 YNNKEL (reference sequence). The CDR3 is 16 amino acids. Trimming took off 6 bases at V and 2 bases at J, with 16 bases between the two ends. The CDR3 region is CASRRGVLVNTGELFF. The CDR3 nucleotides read TGTGCCAGCAGACGCGGCGTACTAGTCAACACCGGGGAGCTGTTTTTT.

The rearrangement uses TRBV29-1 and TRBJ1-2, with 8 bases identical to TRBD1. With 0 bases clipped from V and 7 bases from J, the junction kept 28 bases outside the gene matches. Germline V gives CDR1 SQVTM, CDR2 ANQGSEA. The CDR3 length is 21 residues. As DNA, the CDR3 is TGCAGCGTTGAAGAAGACCGGTCCTATGTCCCTAGGTGGGGACAGGAGATTGGCTACACCTTC. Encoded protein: CSVEEDRSYVPRWGQEIGYTF.

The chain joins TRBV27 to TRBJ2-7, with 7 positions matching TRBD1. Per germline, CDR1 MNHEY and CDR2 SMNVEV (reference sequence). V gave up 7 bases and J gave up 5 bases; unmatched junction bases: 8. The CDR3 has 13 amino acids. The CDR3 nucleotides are TGTGCCAGCAACTTACGAGGGGGCGACGAGCAGTACGTC. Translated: CASNLRGGDEQYV.

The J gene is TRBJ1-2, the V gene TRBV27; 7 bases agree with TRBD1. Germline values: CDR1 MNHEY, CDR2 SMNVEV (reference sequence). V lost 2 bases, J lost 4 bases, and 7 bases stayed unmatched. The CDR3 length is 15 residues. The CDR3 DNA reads TGTGCCAGCAGTTTACGAGAAGGGGGCAGCTATGGCTACACCTTC. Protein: CASSLREGGSYGYTF.

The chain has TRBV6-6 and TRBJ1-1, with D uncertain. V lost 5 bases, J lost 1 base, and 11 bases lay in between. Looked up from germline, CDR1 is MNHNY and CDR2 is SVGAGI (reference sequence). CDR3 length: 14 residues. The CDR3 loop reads CASSPGLQNTEAFF. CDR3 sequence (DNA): TGTGCCAGCAGTCCCGGACTCCAGAACACTGAAGCTTTCTTT.

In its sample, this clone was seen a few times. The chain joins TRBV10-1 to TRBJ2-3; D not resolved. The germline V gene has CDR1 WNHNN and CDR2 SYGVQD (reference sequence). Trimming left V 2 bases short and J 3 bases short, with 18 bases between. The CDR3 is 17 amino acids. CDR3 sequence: CASSETYYLKGTDTQYF. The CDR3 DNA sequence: TGCGCCAGCAGTGAGACCTACTATCTAAAGGGTACAGATACGCAGTATTTT.

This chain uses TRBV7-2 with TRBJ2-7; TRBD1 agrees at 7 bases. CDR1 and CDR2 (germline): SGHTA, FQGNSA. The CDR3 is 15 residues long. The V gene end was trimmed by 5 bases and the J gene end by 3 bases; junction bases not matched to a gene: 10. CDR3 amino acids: CASSLAGTEFYEQYV. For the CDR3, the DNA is TGTGCCAGCAGCCTGGCCGGGACAGAGTTCTACGAGCAGTACGTC.

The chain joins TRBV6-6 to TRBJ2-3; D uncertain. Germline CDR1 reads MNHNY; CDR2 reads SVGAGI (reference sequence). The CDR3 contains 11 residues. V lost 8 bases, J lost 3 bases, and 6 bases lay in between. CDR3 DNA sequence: TGTGCCAGCGGAGCGACAGATACGCAGTATTTT. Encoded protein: CASGATDTQYF.

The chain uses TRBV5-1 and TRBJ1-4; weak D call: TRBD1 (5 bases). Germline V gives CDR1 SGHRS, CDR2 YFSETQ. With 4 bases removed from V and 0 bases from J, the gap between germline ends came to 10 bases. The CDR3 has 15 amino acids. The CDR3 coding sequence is TGCGCCAGCAGCCAGGGACTTTCAACTAATGAAAAACTGTTTTTT. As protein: CASSQGLSTNEKLFF.

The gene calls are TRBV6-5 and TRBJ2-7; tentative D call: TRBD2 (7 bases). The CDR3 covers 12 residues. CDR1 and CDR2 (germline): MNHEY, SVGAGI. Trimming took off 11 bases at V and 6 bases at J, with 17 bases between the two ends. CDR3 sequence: CALPEGGSEQYV. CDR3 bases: TGTGCCCTCCCCGAGGGGGGGTCCGAGCAGTACGTC.

For the CDR3, the DNA is TGTGCCAGCAGTCCGACAGCATTGAACACTGAAGCTTTCTTT. Protein product: CASSPTALNTEAFF. V gene TRBV6-2 or TRBV6-3 combines with J gene TRBJ1-1, with D possibly matching TRBD1 (5 bases). The CDR3 is made up of 14 amino acids. CDR1 is MNHEY, CDR2 SVGEGT, per germline. V dropped 5 bases and J dropped 0 bases, with 10 bases sitting between them.

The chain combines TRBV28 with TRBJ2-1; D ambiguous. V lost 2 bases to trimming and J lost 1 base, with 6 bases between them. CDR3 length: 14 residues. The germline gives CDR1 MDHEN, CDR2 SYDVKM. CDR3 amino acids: CASSLEVSYNEQFF. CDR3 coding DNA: TGTGCCAGCAGTTTAGAAGTATCCTACAATGAGCAGTTCTTC.

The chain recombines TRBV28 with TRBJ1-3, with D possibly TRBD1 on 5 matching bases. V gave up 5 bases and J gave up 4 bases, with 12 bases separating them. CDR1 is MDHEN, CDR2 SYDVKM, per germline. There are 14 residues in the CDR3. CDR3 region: CASSRRGGGNTIYF. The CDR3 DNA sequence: TGTGCCAGCAGTCGTAGGGGAGGCGGAAACACCATATATTTT.